This TCR beta chain came from a study of blood T cells in healthy people across ages. Background on the study: Template switching retrieved approximately one barcoded beta molecule for each two T cells.

Points from the study as a whole: Strong correlation was found linking TCR beta diversity to naive T cell percentage.

Concerning this clonotype itself: The antigen is not known.

Through a sample-barcoded 5' primer and a J-beta primer mix, a second PCR was run for roughly 6 to 12 cycles. Each cDNA molecule was tagged by a template-switch adaptor with 12 random nucleotides. TCRdb reprocessed the 5' RACE reads via MiXCR and lists one record per CDR3 protein. Here the sample spans approximately 1.5 million distinct CDR3 sequences, roughly 30% being singletons. This CDR3 is built from 12 residues. Germline-derived CDR1 and CDR2 are SQVTM and ANQGSEA. Trimming removed 6 bases from V and 5 bases from J; junction bases left unmatched: 3. This receptor was taken from a woman aged 30 to 39 in good health. Input material: blood. V gene TRBV29-1 combines with J gene TRBJ2-1; 8 bases are a match to TRBD1. CDR3 sequence reads: CSVATGDNEQFF. The CDR3 nucleotides are TGCAGCGTCGCGACAGGGGACAATGAGCAGTTCTTC.